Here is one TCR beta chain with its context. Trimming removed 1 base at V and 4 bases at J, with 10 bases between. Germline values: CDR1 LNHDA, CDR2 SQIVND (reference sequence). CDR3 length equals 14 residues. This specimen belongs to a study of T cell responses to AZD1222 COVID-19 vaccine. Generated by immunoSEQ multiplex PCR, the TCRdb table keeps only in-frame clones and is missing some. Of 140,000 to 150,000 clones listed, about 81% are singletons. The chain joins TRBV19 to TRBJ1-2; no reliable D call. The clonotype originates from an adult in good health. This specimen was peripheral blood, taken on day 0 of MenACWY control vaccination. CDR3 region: CASSIGRRSYGYTF. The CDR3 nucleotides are TGTGCCAGTAGTATAGGAAGAAGGTCCTATGGCTACACCTTC.